Listed below are T cell receptor beta chains from one sample, sequenced in a study of metastatic and nonmetastatic thyroid tumors. TCRdb re-processed the PCR reads through MiXCR. The sample lists about 9,100 clones, around 20% occurring once. The sample taken for sequencing was adjacent normal tissue. These receptors all come from a female donor with papillary thyroid cancer or a benign thyroid nodule (not recorded which). Some clones in this sample may be carry-over from other donors' samples. The CDR3 runs from the conserved cysteine through the conserved F or W. The D gene is left open where the match is weak. The size field is filled for only some rows; it gives once, few, many or a size class.

v_call,clone_size,d_call,j_call,cdr3_aa,cdr3_nt
TRBV20-1,-,TRBD2,TRBJ2-4,CSARVPTSDQETQYF,TGCAGTGCTAGAGTTCCGACTAGCGACCAAGAGACACAGTACTTC
TRBV19,-,TRBD1,TRBJ1-2,CASSTRTGTNYGYTF,TGTGCCAGTAGTACCCGGACAGGAACTAACTATGGCTACACCTTC
TRBV12-3/TRBV12-4,few,-,TRBJ1-1,CASSSRGTEAFF,TGTGCCAGCAGTAGCCGGGGCACTGAAGCTTTCTTT
TRBV28,medium-sized,-,TRBJ2-1,CASSSRRRNEQFF,TGTGCCAGCAGTTCCCGGAGGCGTAATGAGCAGTTCTTC
TRBV11-2,-,TRBD2,TRBJ2-7,CASSSTGGLAGDEQYF,TGTGCCAGCAGCTCCACGGGGGGACTAGCGGGAGACGAGCAGTACTTC
TRBV20-1,many,TRBD1,TRBJ2-3,CSARGTGAFRTDTQYF,TGCAGTGCCAGAGGGACAGGGGCTTTTCGCACAGATACGCAGTATTTT
TRBV20-1,-,-,TRBJ2-3,CSARDRGGGGSTDTQYF,TGCAGTGCTAGAGATCGGGGCGGAGGGGGAAGCACAGATACGCAGTATTTT
TRBV7-8,-,-,TRBJ2-3,CASGWRHSTDTQYF,TGTGCCAGCGGTTGGCGCCATAGCACAGATACGCAGTATTTT
TRBV5-1,many,-,TRBJ2-3,CASSSGTLRTDTQYF,TGCGCCAGCAGCTCCGGGACCCTTCGCACAGATACGCAGTATTTT
TRBV7-3,large,-,TRBJ2-7,CASSPPHEQYF,TGTGCCAGCAGCCCCCCCCACGAGCAGTACTTC
TRBV12-3/TRBV12-4,medium-sized,TRBD2,TRBJ2-7,CASSLGRGGHDEQYF,TGTGCCAGCAGTTTAGGTCGGGGGGGCCACGACGAGCAGTACTTC
TRBV24-1,-,-,TRBJ2-1,CATSDLRSIGNEQFF,TGTGCCACCAGTGATTTGCGCTCAATAGGCAATGAGCAGTTCTTC
TRBV6-2/TRBV6-3,few,-,TRBJ2-7,CAAEGDHSYEQYF,TGTGCTGCGGAGGGGGACCACTCCTACGAGCAGTACTTC
TRBV2,few,-,TRBJ1-4,CASSEDFGRAEKLFF,TGTGCCAGCAGTGAAGATTTTGGGCGTGCTGAAAAACTGTTTTTT
TRBV6-2/TRBV6-3,few,-,TRBJ2-2,CASRDLSLTAVELFF,TGTGCCAGCAGAGACCTGTCGCTAACGGCCGTGGAGCTGTTTTTT
TRBV24-1,medium-sized,-,TRBJ2-1,CATSVGPGPMNEQFF,TGTGCCACCAGTGTTGGGCCAGGCCCAATGAATGAGCAGTTCTTC
TRBV7-8,-,TRBD1,TRBJ2-2,CASIPDRLADLFF,TGTGCCAGCATCCCGGACAGGTTGGCAGATCTGTTTTTT
TRBV4-1,many,-,TRBJ1-6,CASSQPRKAGAINSPLHF,TGCGCCAGCAGCCAACCACGGAAAGCGGGAGCCATCAATTCACCCCTCCACTTT
TRBV2,medium-sized,-,TRBJ1-2,CASSAGLTFNYGYTF,TGTGCCAGCAGTGCCGGACTCACCTTTAACTATGGCTACACCTTC
TRBV7-3,-,-,TRBJ2-2,CASMAGGVSAGELFF,TGTGCCAGCATGGCGGGTGGAGTGTCCGCCGGGGAGCTGTTTTTT
TRBV20-1,-,TRBD2,TRBJ2-1,CSAVTSWVRITYNEQFF,TGCAGTGCAGTGACTAGCTGGGTACGGATTACCTACAATGAGCAGTTCTTC
TRBV7-9,many,-,TRBJ2-2,CASSLSDIEELFF,TGTGCCAGCAGCTTATCGGACATAGAGGAGCTGTTTTTT
TRBV5-4,many,-,TRBJ1-5,CASSLWGAGQPQHF,TGTGCCAGCAGCTTGTGGGGGGCTGGTCAGCCCCAGCATTTT
TRBV11-2,medium-sized,-,TRBJ2-1,CASSRRTRVGNEQFF,TGTGCCAGCAGCCGCCGGACTCGCGTGGGGAATGAGCAGTTCTTC
TRBV6-1,few,TRBD1,TRBJ1-2,CASSIPGTGGVYYGYTF,TGTGCCAGCAGCATCCCCGGGACAGGGGGAGTATACTATGGCTACACCTTC
TRBV7-9,many,TRBD1,TRBJ1-1,CASSFGQGNTEAFF,TGTGCCAGCAGCTTTGGACAGGGGAACACTGAAGCTTTCTTT
TRBV20-1,-,TRBD1,TRBJ1-6,CSASQGVNSPLHF,TGCAGTGCTAGTCAGGGGGTTAATTCACCCCTCCACTTT
TRBV5-1,medium-sized,TRBD2,TRBJ2-7,CASSKGLAGGPGEQYF,TGCGCCAGCAGCAAAGGACTAGCGGGAGGGCCAGGGGAGCAGTACTTC